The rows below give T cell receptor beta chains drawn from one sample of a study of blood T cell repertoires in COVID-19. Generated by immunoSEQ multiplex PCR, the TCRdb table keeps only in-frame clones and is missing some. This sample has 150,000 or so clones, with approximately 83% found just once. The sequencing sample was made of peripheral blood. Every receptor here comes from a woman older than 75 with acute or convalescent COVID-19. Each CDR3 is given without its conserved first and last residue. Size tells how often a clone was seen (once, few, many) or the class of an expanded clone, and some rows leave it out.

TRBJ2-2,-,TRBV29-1,SVGFVGQGSRTGELF
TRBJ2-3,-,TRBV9,ASSVETGGPDTQY
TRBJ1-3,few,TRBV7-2,ASSSPGDAAGNTIY
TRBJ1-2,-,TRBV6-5,ASSPDRNYGYT
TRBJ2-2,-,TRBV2,ASSEQQGNTGELF
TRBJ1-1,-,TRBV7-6,ASSLYQLRRNTEAF
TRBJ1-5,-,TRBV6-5,ASRADGGNQPQH
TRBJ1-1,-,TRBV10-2,ASSDQGYTEAF
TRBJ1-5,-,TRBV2,ASRKQGNSNQPQH
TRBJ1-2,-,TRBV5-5,ASRRDRAPYGYT
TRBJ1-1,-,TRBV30,AWSVGQNTEAF
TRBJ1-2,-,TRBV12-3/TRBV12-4,ASSPTGGEGYT
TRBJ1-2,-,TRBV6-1,ASSEVPFNSNYGYT
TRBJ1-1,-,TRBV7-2,ASSPQRATINTEAF
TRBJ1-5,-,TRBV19,ASGPDSRNQPQH
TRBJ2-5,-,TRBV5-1,ASSLVLRVGETQY
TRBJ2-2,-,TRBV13,ASTLRETGELF
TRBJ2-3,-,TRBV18,ASSVSGGYDTQY
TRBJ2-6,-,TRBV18,ASSPSRTGTGPSSGANVLT
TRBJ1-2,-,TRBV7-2,ASSPGRGKYGYT
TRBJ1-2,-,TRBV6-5,ASSSPPGATNYGYT
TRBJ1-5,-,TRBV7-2,ASSPDGGVGQPQH
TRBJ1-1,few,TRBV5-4,ASSLTKTVSTEAF
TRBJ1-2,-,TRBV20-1,SARGGHGYT
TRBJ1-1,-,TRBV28,ASSLGRANTEAF
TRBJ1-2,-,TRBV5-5,ASSLAAGGSYGYT
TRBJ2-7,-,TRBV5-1,ASSLATGIYEQY
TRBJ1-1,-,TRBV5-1,ASSLDRVGTEAF
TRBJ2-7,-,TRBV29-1,SVGGRSSYEQY
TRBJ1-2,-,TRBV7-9,ASSPQGGGYT
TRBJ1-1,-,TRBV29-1,SVAQQGNTEAF
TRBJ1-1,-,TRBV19,ASSPRGLNTEAF
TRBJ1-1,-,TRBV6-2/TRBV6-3,ASSYSTEEAF
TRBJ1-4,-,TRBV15,ATFRGGATNEKLF
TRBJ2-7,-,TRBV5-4,ASSPGQGRTYEQY
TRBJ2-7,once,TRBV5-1,ASSPPGLAGGREQY
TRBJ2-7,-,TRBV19,ASSIGTGYTYEQY
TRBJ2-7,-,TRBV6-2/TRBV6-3,ASSYTGSYEQY
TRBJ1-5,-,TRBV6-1,ASSAHTLGGISNQPQH
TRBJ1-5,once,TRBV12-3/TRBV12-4,ASSSQGSQPQH